This TCR beta chain was identified in a study of neurological immune-mediated disorders (dated by TCRdb to between 2017 and 2020). In the study overall: The study compared peripheral blood TCR-beta repertoires of HTLV-I-associated myelopathy (HAM/TSP) patients, multiple sclerosis patients and healthy controls using UMI-based sequencing. The roughly 100 TCR-beta libraries covered PBMC samples along with longitudinal samples, technical triplicates, and paired sorted CD4+ and CD8+ T-cell subsets. The cohort comprised approximately 67 subjects: 15 or so HAM/TSP patients, 35 or so multiple sclerosis patients and approximately 20 healthy controls.

cDNA was synthesized by template-switch 5'RACE using a primer with a 10-nucleotide random unique molecular identifier that tagged each TCR transcript. Every sequencing run covered 15-18 subjects and yielded more than 170 million TCR-beta sequences. The RNeasy kit was used to extract total RNA. Using the KAPA Real-time Library Amplification kit, TCR-beta VDJ regions were amplified with primers for the TCR constant region and the 5'RACE anchor. A first PCR added sample indexes and Illumina adaptors, after which a second PCR increased the library yield. After Ampure bead purification, the roughly 650 bp TCR product was size-selected on a 2% E-gel SizeSelection system. Before pooling, libraries had their quality checked on a Bioanalyzer, their concentration measured with Qubit, and their quantity determined with the Kapa Library Quantification kit. An Illumina HiSeq 2500 sequenced the libraries paired-end 2 x 150 bp. To increase sequence diversity, 25-30% phiX was spiked into each library pool. The authors processed their data as follows. Quality-filtered reads were processed with the UMI-based MiGEC pipeline, which removed over 75% of raw TCR sequences during error correction. IMGT germline references were used for aligning VDJ genes, and each clonotype was defined as a unique CDR3 amino acid sequence together with its V-J genes. Clonal expansion, Shannon diversity and CDR3 relatedness were evaluated with VDJtools (CalcPairwiseDistances, ClusterSamples), while phylogenetic trees were built in CLCbio workbench. Clones with at least 8 unique UMIs were defined as expanded, with this threshold being based on coefficient-of-variation modelling across technical triplicates. TCRdb cleaned the public reads at Q25 with fastp, built clones with MiXCR and kept in-frame beta chains. Every distinct CDR3 protein forms one entry, paired with its most common genes and DNA. TCRdb's processing, not the study's, gives the V and J calls here. Here the sample has about 19,000 distinct CDR3 sequences; 6% to 8.5% occur a single time. The leading ten clones occupy around a sixth of the sample.

On the study overall, not on this receptor specifically: Across subjects, expanded clones never shared an identical CDR3 amino acid sequence, which suggests that the TCR-beta repertoires in every group were private. TCR clonal expansion was highest in HAM/TSP patients and lowest in MS patients, with MS patients falling below even healthy controls.

In this sample, this clonotype turned up many times. This receptor's antigen is unknown. Base qualities are not recorded, but no much larger clone differs from it by a single base. Sorted-subset TCR libraries were prepared from about 1 million sorted CD4+ or CD8+ T cells. Peripheral blood underwent Ficoll-Hypaque density gradient centrifugation to isolate PBMCs, which were then cryopreserved in liquid nitrogen. Paired sorted CD4+ and CD8+ subsets came from healthy controls, HAM/TSP patients and MS patients. V is cut by 2 bases and J by 2 bases, and the space between the germline ends is 19 bases. From the germline V gene, CDR1 is SGHRS and CDR2 is YFSETQ. Reading from cysteine to phenylalanine, the CDR3 counts 17 amino acids. CDR3 DNA only is kept here, 51 bases in frame from base 1.

The chain joins TRBV5-1 to TRBJ1-2; the D gene cannot be resolved reliably. The source is a woman aged 25-40 years with HTLV-1-associated myelopathy (HAM/TSP). The sequencing sample was made of CD8+ T cells from blood. The CDR3 reads CASSFERYSPLNYGYTF. The DNA sequence is TGCGCCAGCAGCTTTGAGCGGTATTCGCCCTTAAACTATGGCTACACCTTC.